The 24 T cell receptor beta chains reported below all come from one sample, sequenced in a study of T cells in women clearing cervical HPV infection. Data came from immunoSEQ multiplex PCR; TCRdb stores just in-frame clones and leaves some out. The table for this sample gives around 23,000 clones. Input material: blood buffy coat. These receptor sequences come from a woman between 18 and 69 years old with a cervical HPV16 infection that either progressed to CIN3+ or cleared (not recorded which).

About this clone itself: The DNA ends 3 residues before the CDR3 does, and the rest of the CDR3 is filled in from the germline J gene. The genes are TRBV2 and TRBJ2-6; D gene unclear. The CDR3 runs to 15 residues. The V end was cut by 6 bases, the J end by 0 bases, with 9 bases between. Germline V gene sequence: CDR1 SNHLY, CDR2 FYNNEI. CDR3 residues: CASSLTASGANVLTF. CDR3 DNA (partial): TGTGCCAGCAGCCTTACAGCCTCTGGGGCCAACGTC.

Details on this clone: The read ends 3 residues shy of where the CDR3 ends; the end is completed using the germline J gene. The V gene is TRBV12-3 or TRBV12-4, the J gene TRBJ2-3, with no clear D. V lost 7 bases to trimming and J lost 0 bases, with 11 bases between them. This CDR3 region has 14 residues. The CDR3 protein is CASIGGLSTDTQYF. CDR3 DNA (partial): TGTGCCAGCATAGGCGGTCTTAGCACAGATACG.

Comments on this clone: The CDR3 extends 3 residues past the end of the read, so its final part is completed from the germline J gene. This chain connects TRBV2 to TRBJ1-2; weak D call: TRBD1 (5 bases). This CDR3 is built from 15 residues. V was cut by 1 base and J by 0 bases, with 9 bases left in between. Germline assignment: CDR1 SNHLY and CDR2 FYNNEI. CDR3 DNA (partial): TGTGCCAGCAGTGAAGGTGTCAGGGCTAACTATGGC. As protein: CASSEGVRANYG. The whole CDR3 sequence is CASSEGVRANYGYTF.

According to its frequency, this clone is medium-sized. Read data end 3 residues before the CDR3 end; the end is taken from the germline J gene. The V call is TRBV15, the J call TRBJ1-2; tentative D call: TRBD1 (5 bases). The germline V gene has CDR1 LNHNV and CDR2 YYDKDF (reference sequence). Trimming pared 0 bases from V and 6 bases from J, leaving 17 bases between. The CDR3 is 16 amino acids. The sequenced CDR3 bases are TGTGCCACCAGCAGAGATCGGGGGGGTCGGCTGGATGGC. Its translation: CATSRDRGGRLDG. The entire CDR3 sequence reads CATSRDRGGRLDGYTF. Using reference TRBV15 and TRBJ1-2 for the parts outside the CDR3, the full variable domain is DAMVIQNPRYQVTQFGKPVTLSCSQTLNHNVMYWYQQKSSQAPKLLFHYYDKDFNNEADTPDNFQSRRPNTSFCFLDIRSPGLGDTAMYLCATSRDRGGRLDGYTFGSGTRLTVV.

CDR3 amino acids: CASSLGQGVEETQYF. CDR3 DNA, as far as it was read: TGTGCCAGCAGCTTAGGGCAGGGAGTGGAAGAGACC. The rearrangement uses TRBV11-3 and TRBJ2-5; possibly TRBD1 or TRBD2 for D (5 bases each). The read stops 3 residues short of the end of the CDR3; the missing end is completed from the germline J gene. V was shortened by 1 base and J by 3 bases, with 12 bases between the two germline ends. There are 15 residues in the CDR3. The germline gives CDR1 SGHNT, CDR2 YENEEA.

On this clone: The read finishes 3 residues shy of the CDR3 end, and the germline J gene is used to complete it. V is TRBV7-9 and J is TRBJ2-4; TRBD1 is a possible D gene (6 bases). Germline V CDR1 and CDR2: SEHNR, FQNEAQ (reference sequence). The CDR3 runs 13 residues. CDR3 DNA (partial): TGTGCCAGCAGCCAAACCACAGGGATCGGT. Protein sequence: CASSQTTGIG. The CDR3, in full, reads CASSQTTGIGQYF.

The CDR3 sequence: CASSLGGGALREQYF. Partial CDR3 DNA: TGTGCCAGCAGCTTAGGCGGGGGGGCTCTACGCGAG. The gene calls are TRBV7-9 and TRBJ2-7, with TRBD2 matching over 9 bases. Read data end 3 residues before the CDR3 end; the end is taken from the germline J gene. Germline trimming cut 1 base from V and 6 bases from J; bases unmatched to any gene: 7. CDR1 and CDR2 from the germline V gene are SEHNR and FQNEAQ (reference sequence). The CDR3 extends over 15 amino acids.

With regard to this clone: Coverage ceases 3 residues before the CDR3 finishes, and the germline J gene fills in the end. J is TRBJ2-7 and V is TRBV28; D is possibly TRBD2 (6 bases). The CDR3 runs 14 residues. The germline gives CDR1 MDHEN, CDR2 SYDVKM. Trimming stripped 5 bases from V and 3 bases from J, with 14 bases between. CDR3 bases read: TGTGCCAGCAGTCCCTCAGGACTACGCTACGAG. Protein sequence: CASSPSGLRYE. The CDR3 as a whole reads CASSPSGLRYEQYF.

Comment on this clone: The CDR3 extends 3 residues past the end of the read, so its final part is completed from the germline J gene. The chain carries TRBV7-6 and TRBJ2-3; D is tentatively TRBD1 or TRBD2 (5 bases each). Looked up from germline, CDR1 is SGHVS and CDR2 is FNYEAQ. The CDR3 runs to 13 residues. The sequenced part of the CDR3 DNA is TGTGCCAGCAGCGAGGGGCCAAGTCAGCCG. Amino acids: CASSEGPSQP. The whole CDR3 reads CASSEGPSQPQYF. Based on the CDR3 plus reference TRBV7-6 and TRBJ2-3, the full variable domain is GAGVSQSPRYKVTKRGQDVALRCDPISGHVSLYWYRQALGQGPEFLTYFNYEAQQDKSGLPNDRFSAERPEGSISTLTIQRTEQRDSAMYRCASSEGPSQPQYFGPGTRLTVL.

Notes on this clone: At one end, the junction sequence differs from germline, possibly due to a read error. Incomplete CDR3 DNA: TGTGCTAGCAGCTTAGGGGACAGGACAACAGATACG. Protein product: CASSLGDRTTDT. The whole CDR3 sequence is CASSLGDRTTDTQYF. This chain joins TRBV7-7 and TRBJ2-3; 8 nucleotides line up with TRBD1. The read gets to within 3 residues of the CDR3 end, and the germline J gene fills in the rest. The germline V gene encodes CDR1 SSHAT and CDR2 FNYEAQ (reference sequence). The CDR3 extends over 15 amino acids.

Details on this clone: The read comes to an end 3 residues before the CDR3 does, leaving the germline J gene to fill in the end. This chain connects TRBV7-2 to TRBJ2-4; the match to TRBD2 covers 7 bases. The V segment lost 9 bases and the J segment 2 bases; nucleotides outside the gene matches: 4. This CDR3 has 13 residues. Germline CDR1 is SGHTA and CDR2 is FQGNSA. The CDR3 reads CARGGVTKNIQYF. The sequenced part of the CDR3 DNA is TGTGCCAGGGGGGGGGTAACCAAAAACATT.

With respect to this clone: The read ends 3 residues before the CDR3 terminus; that terminus is restored from the germline J gene. The V gene is TRBV7-6, the J gene TRBJ2-2; D ambiguous. Trimming shortened V by 5 bases and J by 6 bases, and 10 bases separated the two germline ends. This CDR3 comprises 13 residues. CDR1 is SGHVS and CDR2 is FNYEAQ in the germline V gene. The CDR3 DNA, read in part, is TGTGCCAGCAGCCCAATAGGGCCCGGGGAG. It codes for CASSPIGPGE. The whole CDR3 is CASSPIGPGELFF.

As to this clone: Sequencing ends 3 residues short of the CDR3 end; the germline J gene provides the rest. This specimen includes other DNA sequences encoding the same CDR3. This chain uses TRBV19 with TRBJ1-3; the match to TRBD1 covers 7 bases. The CDR3 has 14 amino acids. Germline V gene data show CDR1 as LNHDA and CDR2 as SQIVND (reference sequence). The V and J ends lost 7 bases and 4 bases, in that order; junction bases with no gene match: 7. CDR3 region: CASKKTGFGNTIYF. The DNA read from the CDR3 is TGTGCCAGTAAAAAGACAGGGTTCGGAAACACC.

Concerning this clone: The read terminates 3 residues ahead of where the CDR3 ends, so the germline J gene completes it. The V gene is TRBV19, the J gene TRBJ1-2, with 7 nucleotides matching TRBD1. CDR1 is LNHDA and CDR2 is SQIVND in the germline V gene (reference sequence). This CDR3 comprises 14 residues. The part of the CDR3 DNA that was read is TGTGCCAGTAGTATGGCAGGGGGACGAGATACC. Translation: CASSMAGGRDT. The whole CDR3 sequence reads CASSMAGGRDTYTF.

In regard to this clone: The sequenced fragment ends 3 residues before the CDR3 boundary, so the rest is inferred from the germline J gene. The gene calls are TRBV10-3 and TRBJ2-3; maybe TRBD1 (5 bases). This CDR3 contains 14 residues. CDR1 and CDR2 from the germline V gene are ENHRY and SYGVKD. The CDR3 protein is CAISDRVGNQPQYF. The CDR3 DNA, read in part, is TGTGCCATCAGTGACAGGGTAGGCAATCAGCCG.

Regarding this clone: The sequenced fragment ends 3 residues before the CDR3 boundary, so the rest is inferred from the germline J gene. The chain combines TRBV7-3 with TRBJ2-3, with 14 bases lining up with TRBD2. V lost 5 bases to trimming and J lost 5 bases; unmatched junction nucleotides: 3. The length of the CDR3 is 15 residues. Germline lookup yields CDR1 SGHTA and CDR2 FQGTGA. The CDR3 DNA, read in part, is TGTGCCAGCAGCCCTGGACTAGCGGGGGGAGATACG. It encodes CASSPGLAGGDT. The whole CDR3 protein reads CASSPGLAGGDTQYF.

As for this clone: The read terminates 3 residues ahead of where the CDR3 ends, so the germline J gene completes it. The V call is TRBV11-2, the J call TRBJ2-3; D not resolved. Trimming stripped 0 bases from V and 1 base from J, with 5 bases between. The CDR3 sequence is 14 residues long. From germline, CDR1 is SGHAT and CDR2 FQNNGV. CDR3 DNA, as far as it was read: TGTGCCAGCAGCTTAGATCGGGGCACAGATACG. Translation: CASSLDRGTDT. Given in full, the CDR3 is CASSLDRGTDTQYF.

A remark on this clone: The read finishes 3 residues shy of the CDR3 end, and the germline J gene is used to complete it. The chain joins TRBV7-6 to TRBJ2-1; TRBD2 matches 8 bases. Per the germline V gene, CDR1 is SGHVS and CDR2 is FNYEAQ. The V gene end was trimmed by 5 bases and the J gene end by 8 bases; junction bases not matched to a gene: 11. The length of the CDR3 is 15 residues. The sequenced part of the CDR3 DNA is TGTGCCAGCAGCCTAATGAGCGGGAGTCAAGATGAG. Its translation is CASSLMSGSQDE. The complete CDR3 sequence is CASSLMSGSQDEQFF.

A remark on this clone: The read ends 3 residues early relative to the CDR3; the germline J gene fills the gap. The rearrangement uses TRBV7-9 and TRBJ2-7; weak D call: TRBD1 (5 bases). This CDR3 region has 14 residues. The germline V and J ends were trimmed by 5 bases and 0 bases, with 11 bases remaining between them. The V gene's germline CDR1 is SEHNR and CDR2 FQNEAQ (reference sequence). The covered CDR3 bases are TGTGCCAGCAGCACGCGACAGAGCTCCTACGAG. Protein sequence: CASSTRQSSYE. The full CDR3 is CASSTRQSSYEQYF. The whole variable domain, remainder taken from reference TRBV7-9 and TRBJ2-7, is DTGVSQNPRHKITKRGQNVTFRCDPISEHNRLYWYRQTLGQGPEFLTYFQNEAQLEKSRLLSDRFSAERPKGSFSTLEIQRTEQGDSAMYLCASSTRQSSYEQYFGPGTRLTVT.

With respect to this clone: The CDR3 is cut off 3 residues early in the read; its end comes from the germline J gene. The rearrangement joins TRBV4-2 to TRBJ1-1; D gene uncertain. Trimming stripped 0 bases from V and 0 bases from J, with 8 bases between. CDR1 and CDR2 (germline): LGHNA, YNFKEQ. This CDR3 contains 15 residues. CDR3 sequence reads: CASSQETQLNTEAFF. CDR3 bases read: TGTGCCAGCAGCCAAGAAACACAGTTGAACACTGAA.

About this clone itself: The DNA ends 3 residues before the CDR3 does, and the rest of the CDR3 is filled in from the germline J gene. The rearrangement uses TRBV5-1 and TRBJ2-1; tentatively, D is TRBD2 (5 bases). The CDR3 sequence is 15 residues long. Between the trimmed V and J ends, which lost 6 bases and 3 bases, there was a span of 16 bases. From germline, CDR1 is SGHRS and CDR2 YFSETQ. CDR3 DNA, as far as it was read: TGCGCCAGCATCCTCGGCGGGCCTAACTACAATGAG. Residues: CASILGGPNYNE. The full CDR3 protein reads CASILGGPNYNEQFF.

Note on this clone: Sequencing ends 3 residues short of the CDR3 end; the germline J gene provides the rest. V is TRBV20-1 and J is TRBJ2-2, with 7 bases fitting TRBD2. The CDR3 is 14 amino acids. The V gene's germline CDR1 is DFQATT and CDR2 SNEGSKA (reference sequence). CDR3 DNA, as far as it was read: TGCAGTGCTAGTGATCCAGGGAGGGTTGAAAAG. Translating it yields CSASDPGRVEK. The whole CDR3 is CSASDPGRVEKLFF.

On this clone: The read ends 3 residues before the CDR3 terminus; that terminus is restored from the germline J gene. The rearrangement uses TRBV18 and TRBJ2-7; D unclear. CDR1 is KGHSH and CDR2 is LQKENI in the germline V gene. The CDR3 loop spans 14 amino acids. V was shortened by 3 bases and J by 1 base, with 10 bases between the two germline ends. CDR3 DNA (partial): TGTGCCAGCTCACCGGTCGAAGGGTCCTACGAG. It yields the protein CASSPVEGSYE. The whole CDR3 region reads CASSPVEGSYEQYF.

Concerning this clone itself: The read is 3 residues too short to cover the CDR3 end, so that end is filled in from the germline J gene. The chain uses TRBV2 and TRBJ2-7, with 11 bases aligning to TRBD2. CDR3 length equals 14 residues. Germline assignment: CDR1 SNHLY and CDR2 FYNNEI. V lost 7 bases and J lost 3; bases outside the gene matches: 5. The CDR3 bases that were read are TGTGCCAGCAACACCGGGACTAGCGGCTACGAG. Amino acid sequence: CASNTGTSGYE. The whole CDR3 sequence reads CASNTGTSGYEQYF.